One sample yielded the 24 T cell receptor beta chains listed below, sequenced in a study of blood T cell repertoires in COVID-19. Method: immunoSEQ multiplex PCR; TCRdb's copy keeps in-frame clones and lacks some. The table has 130,000 to 150,000 clones, approximately 90% seen once; the top ten hold 8.5% to 9%. Material: peripheral blood. All receptors come from a woman aged 50 to 65 with active or convalescent COVID-19.

For the CDR3, the DNA is TGCGCCAGCAGCTCGGAAACAGGGGTTGGGGCCAACGTCCTGACTTTC. As protein: CASSSETGVGANVLTF. The chain carries TRBV5-1 and TRBJ2-6, with 7 bases fitting TRBD1. The CDR3 is made up of 16 amino acids. V trimming: 3 bases; J trimming: 3 bases; junction bases outside the gene matches: 6. Germline loops: CDR1 SGHRS, CDR2 YFSETQ.

DNA of the CDR3: TGTGCCAGCAGTTTCCTCCTAGCGGGAGAGGGGATTAGCACAGATACGCAGTATTTT. It yields the protein CASSFLLAGEGISTDTQYF. The chain is built from TRBV28 and TRBJ2-3; 10 bases map to TRBD2. Germline V lookup: CDR1 MDHEN, CDR2 SYDVKM. This CDR3 has 19 residues. Germline trimming cut 3 bases from V and 0 bases from J; bases unmatched to any gene: 12.

The chain couples TRBV4-1 to TRBJ2-2; 11 nucleotides line up with TRBD2. The V gene end was trimmed by 1 base and the J gene end by 3 bases; junction bases not matched to a gene: 4. The CDR3 totals 17 residues. Germline V gives CDR1 MGHRA, CDR2 YSYEKL. CDR3: CASSQGSSGGYTGELFF. CDR3 in DNA: TGCGCCAGCAGCCAAGGGTCTAGCGGGGGGTACACCGGGGAGCTGTTTTTT.

The sample holds one count of this clone. This chain joins TRBV7-2 and TRBJ2-7; D gene ambiguous. The germline V gene encodes CDR1 SGHTA and CDR2 FQGNSA. Trimming pared 5 bases from V and 3 bases from J, leaving 14 bases between. The CDR3 spans 14 residues. The CDR3 region is CASSPRRDNYEQYF. The CDR3 DNA is TGTGCCAGCAGCCCTAGACGCGATAACTACGAGCAGTACTTC.

V usage is TRBV28 and J usage is TRBJ2-7; tentative D call: TRBD1 (5 bases). V lost 5 bases to trimming and J lost 2 bases, with 10 bases between them. In germline, CDR1 is MDHEN, CDR2 SYDVKM. This CDR3 has 13 amino acids. The CDR3 coding sequence is TGTGCCAGCAGTCTTGGCAGGGCCTACGAGCAGTACTTC. It specifies CASSLGRAYEQYF.

This chain uses TRBV6-5 with TRBJ1-2; 7 nucleotides agree with TRBD1. J lost 7 bases, V lost 5 bases, and 7 bases had no gene match. The CDR3 contains 13 residues. Germline assignment: CDR1 MNHEY and CDR2 SVGAGI. The CDR3 protein is CASSPTGEVGYTF. CDR3 bases: TGTGCCAGCAGTCCCACAGGGGAAGTTGGCTACACCTTC.

This clone was seen only a few times. The V gene is TRBV7-9, the J gene TRBJ1-1, with a tentative D call TRBD1 (5 bases). Germline-derived CDR1 and CDR2 are SEHNR and FQNEAQ (reference sequence). Deletions cut 1 base from V and 4 bases from J, with 19 bases between. CDR3 size: 17 residues. Here the CDR3 DNA reads TGTGCCAGCAGCTTAGGGGCGGGGGATATTGGGCGCACTGAAGCTTTCTTT. This sequence encodes CASSLGAGDIGRTEAFF. The full variable domain, with the rest looked up from reference TRBV7-9 and TRBJ1-1, is DTGVSQNPRHKITKRGQNVTFRCDPISEHNRLYWYRQTLGQGPEFLTYFQNEAQLEKSRLLSDRFSAERPKGSFSTLEIQRTEQGDSAMYLCASSLGAGDIGRTEAFFGQGTRLTVV.

V and J are TRBV7-9 and TRBJ1-1, with D maybe TRBD1 (5 bases). V gave up 1 base and J gave up 5 bases, with 11 bases separating them. The CDR3 runs 14 residues. The V gene's germline CDR1 is SEHNR and CDR2 FQNEAQ (reference sequence). For the CDR3, the DNA is TGTGCCAGCAGCTTAGAGGGGCTGGGGACTGAAGCTTTCTTT. It codes for CASSLEGLGTEAFF.

The V call is TRBV27, the J call TRBJ2-5; D not resolved. Between the trimmed V and J ends, which lost 5 bases and 9 bases, there was a span of 13 bases. The germline V gene encodes CDR1 MNHEY and CDR2 SMNVEV (reference sequence). The CDR3 length is 12 residues. CDR3 bases: TGTGCCAGCAGTCCTACTAAAATGGCCCAGTACTTC. As protein: CASSPTKMAQYF.

The V call is TRBV2, the J call TRBJ2-4; 7 bases map to TRBD2. Germline V CDR1 and CDR2: SNHLY, FYNNEI. J gave up 0 bases and V 6 bases, and 14 bases lay outside the gene matches. The CDR3 is 18 residues long. CDR3 DNA sequence: TGTGCCAGCAGGGCGCGACTAAGCGGGGACGTAGCCAAAAACATTCAGTACTTC. Encoded protein: CASRARLSGDVAKNIQYF.

The rearrangement joins TRBV7-2 to TRBJ1-4; maybe TRBD1 (6 bases). CDR1 and CDR2 from the germline V gene are SGHTA and FQGNSA. This CDR3 has 18 residues. The V end was cut by 5 bases, the J end by 0 bases, with 19 bases between. CDR3 protein: CASSPNRDSPTTNEKLFF. For the CDR3, the DNA is TGTGCCAGCAGCCCCAACAGGGATTCGCCTACAACTAATGAAAAACTGTTTTTT.

The chain combines TRBV20-1 with TRBJ1-5; D not resolved. The CDR3 has 15 residues. Germline V gene lookup returns CDR1 DFQATT and CDR2 SNEGSKA (reference sequence). V lost 3 bases and J lost 3, with 15 bases in between. The CDR3 reads CSASKSGQSNQPQHF. The CDR3 nucleotides are TGCAGTGCTAGTAAGTCTGGGCAGTCCAATCAGCCCCAGCATTTT.

Remarks on this clone: This same CDR3 is encoded by further DNA sequences in the sample. V usage is TRBV30 and J usage is TRBJ1-1; TRBD1 matches 10 bases. From germline, CDR1 is GTSNPN and CDR2 SVGIG (reference sequence). This CDR3 has 15 residues. V lost 0 bases, J lost 8 bases, and 9 bases stayed unmatched. The CDR3 here is CAWSVGDRGFGEAFF. In DNA form, the CDR3 reads TGTGCCTGGAGTGTAGGGGACAGGGGTTTTGGCGAAGCTTTCTTT.

This rearrangement joins TRBV6-5 to TRBJ1-3; possibly TRBD1 for D (6 bases). V shed 6 bases and J shed 0 bases, with 12 bases lying between them. Germline CDR1 MNHEY, CDR2 SVGAGI. The CDR3 spans 15 residues. CDR3 residues: CASREDSSSGNTIYF. CDR3 sequence (DNA): TGTGCCAGCAGAGAGGACAGTAGCTCTGGAAACACCATATATTTT.

This clone was seen repeatedly, ten times or more. The chain carries TRBV14 and TRBJ2-5, with TRBD2 identical over 14 bases. CDR1 and CDR2 (germline): SGHDN, FVKESK. The CDR3 extends over 15 amino acids. The J segment lost 7 bases and the V segment lost 3 bases, leaving 4 bases of the junction unmatched. CDR3 amino acids: CASSHGLAGGGTQYF. CDR3 DNA: TGTGCCAGCAGCCACGGACTAGCGGGAGGTGGGACCCAGTACTTC.

The chain uses TRBV6-2 or TRBV6-3 and TRBJ1-5, with 10 bases identical to TRBD1. Unmatched junction bases numbered 8, after V lost 5 bases and J lost 1 base. Germline lookup yields CDR1 MNHEY and CDR2 SVGEGT. The CDR3 runs to 17 residues. The CDR3 DNA reads TGTGCCAGCAGTACAGACAGGGGGCGAAGGAGCAATCAGCCCCAGCATTTT. Translating it yields CASSTDRGRRSNQPQHF.

J is TRBJ2-7 and V is TRBV7-3, with 7 positions matching TRBD1. V trimming: 4 bases; J trimming: 4 bases; junction bases outside the gene matches: 4. The germline gives CDR1 SGHTA, CDR2 FQGTGA. CDR3 size: 13 residues. CDR3 residues: CASSSGQSYEQYF. The DNA of the CDR3 is TGTGCCAGCAGCTCGGGACAGTCTTACGAGCAGTACTTC.

This chain links TRBV7-9 with TRBJ2-2, with TRBD1 matching 9 bases. The CDR3 length is 15 residues. CDR1 and CDR2 (germline): SEHNR, FQNEAQ (reference sequence). V lost 3 bases and J lost 7; bases outside the gene matches: 6. CDR3 DNA: TGTGCCAGCAGCTTGGGGGACAGGGCGAACGGGGAGCTGTTTTTT. This encodes CASSLGDRANGELFF.

The genes are TRBV7-2 and TRBJ2-1, with 13 bases identical to TRBD2. V gave up 5 bases and J gave up 12 bases; unmatched junction bases: 13. Germline CDR1 SGHTA, CDR2 FQGNSA. The CDR3 sequence is 16 residues long. In DNA form, the CDR3 reads TGTGCCAGCAGCCCTACCCCCGGACTAGCGGGAGAGAGGCAGTTCTTC. This codes for CASSPTPGLAGERQFF.

This rearrangement joins TRBV30 to TRBJ2-1; 14 positions agree with TRBD2. Germline CDR1 reads GTSNPN; CDR2 reads SVGIG (reference sequence). J lost 9 bases, V lost 2 bases, and 3 bases had no gene match. The CDR3 runs to 14 residues. The CDR3 spells CAWSPGTSGSEQFF. The CDR3 region has the DNA TGTGCCTGGAGTCCCGGGACTAGCGGGAGTGAGCAGTTCTTC.

This clone was seen a single time. The chain combines TRBV19 with TRBJ2-7; TRBD2 aligns across 7 bases. CDR3 length equals 18 residues. Per germline, CDR1 LNHDA and CDR2 SQIVND (reference sequence). V shed 4 bases, J shed 4 bases, and the junction held 19 bases outside the gene matches. The CDR3 region has the DNA TGTGCCAGTAGTAGAGAAATAGTAACCGGGACCGGGAGGTACGAGCAGTACTTC. This gives the protein CASSREIVTGTGRYEQYF.

The genes are TRBV25-1 and TRBJ2-6, with D hard to call. This CDR3 region has 15 residues. Trimming shortened V by 3 bases and J by 0 bases, and 6 bases separated the two germline ends. Germline values: CDR1 MGHDK, CDR2 SYGVNS. DNA for the CDR3: TGTGCCAGCAGTGAGAAGCTCTCTGGGGCCAACGTCCTGACTTTC. Amino acids: CASSEKLSGANVLTF.

The V call is TRBV27, the J call TRBJ2-5, with unresolved D. CDR3 length: 13 residues. From germline, CDR1 is MNHEY and CDR2 SMNVEV (reference sequence). V lost 5 bases and J 4 bases, leaving 11 bases between the germline ends. This chain's CDR3 is CASSTLASETQYF. In nucleotides, the CDR3 is TGTGCCAGCAGTACATTAGCTTCAGAGACCCAGTACTTC.

This chain uses TRBV5-1 with TRBJ2-1; 13 nucleotides match TRBD2. In germline, CDR1 is SGHRS, CDR2 YFSETQ. J was trimmed by 9 bases and V by 5 bases; bases with no gene match: 11. The CDR3 contains 16 residues. CDR3 protein: CASSPTGTSGISEQFF. The CDR3 nucleotides read TGCGCCAGCAGTCCAACCGGGACTAGCGGGATTTCTGAGCAGTTCTTC.